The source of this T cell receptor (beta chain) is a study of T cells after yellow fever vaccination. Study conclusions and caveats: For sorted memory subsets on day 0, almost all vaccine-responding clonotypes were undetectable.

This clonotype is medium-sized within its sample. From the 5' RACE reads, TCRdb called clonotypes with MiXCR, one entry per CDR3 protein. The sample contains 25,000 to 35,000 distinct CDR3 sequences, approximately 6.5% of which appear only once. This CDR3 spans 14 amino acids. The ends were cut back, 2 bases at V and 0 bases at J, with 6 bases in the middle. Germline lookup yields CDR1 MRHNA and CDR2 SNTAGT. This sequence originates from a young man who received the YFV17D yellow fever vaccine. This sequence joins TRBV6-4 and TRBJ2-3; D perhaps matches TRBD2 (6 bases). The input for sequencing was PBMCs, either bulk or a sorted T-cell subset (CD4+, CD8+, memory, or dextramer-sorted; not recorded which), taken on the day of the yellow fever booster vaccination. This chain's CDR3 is CASSDSGSTDTQYF. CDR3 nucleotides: TGTGCCAGCAGTGACAGCGGGAGCACAGATACGCAGTATTTT.